A selection of T cell receptor beta chains follows, all from one sample in a study of long-term antiretroviral therapy in people with HIV. This table comes from immunoSEQ multiplex PCR, and its TCRdb copy is limited to in-frame clones, with some not included. The sample lists roughly 17,000 clones; 90% to 95% were seen once. This material consisted of unsorted PBMCs, taken 0.3 years after starting antiretroviral therapy. Every receptor here comes from a man in his fifties or sixties with HIV. The CDR3 runs from the conserved cysteine through the conserved F or W. A D gene is named only where the DNA matches it firmly. Some rows have no size entry. The others give once, few or many, or a class for an expanded clone.

V: TRBV19; size: -; D: TRBD2; J: TRBJ2-1; CDR3: CASSKAGVYNEQFF; DNA: TGTGCCAGTAGTAAAGCGGGGGTGTACAATGAGCAGTTCTTC
V: TRBV5-1; size: -; D: -; J: TRBJ2-1; CDR3: CASSLDAGTYNEQFF; DNA: TGCGCCAGCAGCTTGGACGCAGGGACCTACAATGAGCAGTTCTTC
V: TRBV28; size: -; D: -; J: TRBJ2-7; CDR3: CASSDTGLIYEQYF; DNA: TGTGCCAGCAGTGACACCGGACTGATCTACGAGCAGTACTTC
V: TRBV30; size: -; D: TRBD2; J: TRBJ2-5; CDR3: CASREGAEKTQYF; DNA: TGTGCCAGTCGGGAGGGTGCGGAAAAGACCCAGTACTTC
V: TRBV9; size: -; D: -; J: TRBJ1-2; CDR3: CASSVQDTLNYGYTF; DNA: TGTGCCAGCAGCGTCCAGGACACACTTAACTATGGCTACACCTTC
V: TRBV6-1; size: -; D: -; J: TRBJ2-7; CDR3: CASSELGRGLRNYEQYF; DNA: TGTGCCAGCAGTGAACTGGGGCGAGGGCTAAGGAACTACGAGCAGTACTTC
V: TRBV5-6; size: -; D: -; J: TRBJ2-3; CDR3: CASSLEGDSAQYF; DNA: TGTGCCAGCAGCTTGGAGGGGGATAGCGCGCAGTATTTT
V: TRBV27; size: once; D: -; J: TRBJ2-5; CDR3: CASSLSFSGETQYF; DNA: TGTGCCAGCAGTTTATCGTTTTCCGGAGAGACCCAGTACTTC
V: TRBV5-4; size: -; D: TRBD1; J: TRBJ1-1; CDR3: CASSPGQGASNTEAFF; DNA: TGTGCCAGCAGCCCGGGACAGGGGGCTTCGAACACTGAAGCTTTCTTT
V: TRBV4-3; size: -; D: -; J: TRBJ2-7; CDR3: CASSQAGGEPYEQYF; DNA: TGCGCCAGCAGCCAAGCGGGCGGGGAACCCTACGAGCAGTACTTC
V: TRBV27; size: once; D: TRBD2; J: TRBJ2-5; CDR3: CASRTGAGGGQETQYF; DNA: TGTGCCAGCAGGACCGGAGCGGGAGGGGGCCAAGAGACCCAGTACTTC
V: TRBV21-1; size: -; D: -; J: TRBJ1-5; CDR3: CASSRMDSFLNSGDNQPQHF; DNA: TGTGCCAGCAGCAGGATGGACAGCTTTCTCAACTCGGGGGACAATCAGCCCCAGCATTTT
V: TRBV10-3; size: -; D: -; J: TRBJ2-3; CDR3: CAISNVQGLSSTDTQYF; DNA: TGTGCCATCAGTAACGTACAGGGCCTTTCTAGCACAGATACGCAGTATTTT
V: TRBV27; size: -; D: -; J: TRBJ1-5; CDR3: CASSLYGVSNQPQHF; DNA: TGTGCCAGCAGTTTATATGGGGTTAGCAATCAGCCCCAGCATTTT
V: TRBV5-1; size: once; D: -; J: TRBJ2-1; CDR3: CASSPGTHNEQFF; DNA: TGCGCCAGCAGCCCCGGGACACATAATGAGCAGTTCTTC